Shown below are 18 T cell receptor beta chains from a single sample sequenced in a study of blood T cells in healthy people across ages. Together with a sample-barcoded 5' primer, a J-beta primer mix was included in a second PCR lasting about 6 to 11 cycles. MiXCR, run by TCRdb on the 5' RACE reads, gives a single entry per CDR3 protein. Of just under 750,000 distinct CDR3 sequences listed, about 20% are singletons. The sample taken for sequencing was blood. The receptors were sampled from a man between 65 and 79 years old in good health.

This clonotype has a handful of counts. The V and J genes are TRBV10-3 and TRBJ2-3; possible D gene TRBD2, 6 bases. The CDR3 contains 14 residues. Trimming removed 11 bases from V and 2 bases from J, with 17 bases in between. Germline assignment: CDR1 ENHRY and CDR2 SYGVKD. The CDR3 DNA reads as TGTGCCTGCAAGGAGGGGCTTCCCACAGATACGCAGTATTTT. Its protein is CACKEGLPTDTQYF.

The rearrangement links TRBV7-9 to TRBJ1-4; D ambiguous. Germline CDR1 and CDR2: SEHNR and FQNEAQ (reference sequence). V lost 5 bases and J lost 8, with 18 bases in between. The CDR3 length is 15 residues. This chain's CDR3 is CASSPGEVFEEKLFF. In DNA, the CDR3 is TGTGCCAGCAGCCCCGGGGAGGTATTTGAAGAAAAACTGTTTTTT.

This clonotype showed up just a few times. V gene TRBV10-3 combines with J gene TRBJ2-1, with TRBD1 matching over 10 bases. The CDR3 is made up of 15 amino acids. Germline V gene sequence: CDR1 ENHRY, CDR2 SYGVKD. V lost 6 bases to trimming and J lost 8 bases; unmatched junction nucleotides: 10. This chain's CDR3 is CAISNRDRGNDEQFF. DNA for the CDR3: TGTGCCATCAGCAACCGGGACAGGGGTAATGATGAGCAGTTCTTC.

The chain is built from TRBV6-5 and TRBJ2-1; TRBD2 agrees at 9 bases. This CDR3 is 15 amino acids long. J was trimmed by 9 bases and V by 8 bases; bases with no gene match: 14. Per germline, CDR1 MNHEY and CDR2 SVGAGI. The CDR3 nucleotides read TGTGCCAGCCTGGGGGCGGGAGGGACCCTCGGTGAGCAGTTCTTC. Translation gives CASLGAGGTLGEQFF.

The gene calls are TRBV12-3 or TRBV12-4 and TRBJ1-5; possible D gene TRBD1, 5 bases. V lost 7 bases to trimming and J lost 7 bases, with 17 bases between them. The CDR3 contains 14 residues. CDR3 coding DNA: TGTGCCAGCACCTCTGAGGGTGGGGACCAGCCCCAGCATTTT. This codes for CASTSEGGDQPQHF.

This clonotype has only a few counts. The V gene is TRBV4-1, the J gene TRBJ2-3; D is uncertain. With 0 bases removed from V and 1 base from J, the gap between germline ends came to 14 bases. Germline loops: CDR1 MGHRA, CDR2 YSYEKL. The CDR3 spans 17 residues. CDR3 DNA: TGCGCCAGCAGCCAAGATGGGGTGAGAGGTGGCACAGATACGCAGTATTTT. This gives the protein CASSQDGVRGGTDTQYF.

This clonotype was counted once. The chain joins TRBV20-1 to TRBJ2-3; 8 bases align to TRBD2. Germline assignment: CDR1 DFQATT and CDR2 SNEGSKA (reference sequence). The CDR3 is 13 residues long. V was pared by 6 bases and J by 2 bases, with 4 bases of the junction left unmatched. The CDR3 DNA is TGCAGTGCCACGGGGGGGAACACAGATACGCAGTATTTT. Its translation: CSATGGNTDTQYF.

The chain recombines TRBV29-1 with TRBJ2-7; D is perhaps TRBD2 (5 bases). Germline V gene sequence: CDR1 SQVTM, CDR2 ANQGSEA. This CDR3 comprises 13 residues. V lost 3 bases, J lost 3 bases, and 12 bases lay in between. This CDR3 is CSVDWTRGYEQYV. The CDR3 nucleotides read TGCAGCGTTGATTGGACTCGGGGCTACGAGCAGTACGTC.

The table lists this clonotype with a few counts. The V call is TRBV19, the J call TRBJ1-4, with a tentative D call TRBD1 (5 bases). Germline V gene sequence: CDR1 LNHDA, CDR2 SQIVND (reference sequence). The length of the CDR3 is 14 residues. The V and J ends lost 8 bases and 0 bases respectively, with 10 bases between them. The CDR3 reads CASATVATNEKLFF. For the CDR3, the DNA is TGTGCCAGTGCGACAGTTGCAACTAATGAAAAACTGTTTTTT.

Remarks on this clonotype: An end of the junction does not agree with germline; a read error may underlie this. The chain is built from TRBV5-1 and TRBJ2-6; D not certain. Germline V gene sequence: CDR1 SGHRS, CDR2 YFSETQ. This CDR3 spans 16 amino acids. The CDR3 here is CASSLDGRAGANVLTF. Here the CDR3 DNA reads TGCGCCAGCAGCTTGGACGGACGAGCTGGAGCCAACGTCCTGACTTTC.

This clonotype was counted ten times or more. The chain joins TRBV29-1 to TRBJ1-1; no definite D call. The V and J ends lost 2 bases and 4 bases respectively, with 8 bases between them. CDR1 is SQVTM and CDR2 is ANQGSEA in the germline V gene. This CDR3 contains 12 residues. CDR3 sequence (DNA): TGCAGCGTTGAAAGAGGACGCACTGAAGCTTTCTTT. Translating gives CSVERGRTEAFF.

The J gene is TRBJ2-3, the V gene TRBV11-2; 8 bases are shared with TRBD2. The CDR3 covers 15 residues. CDR1 is SGHAT and CDR2 is FQNNGV in the germline V gene. J lost 0 bases, V lost 10 bases, and 9 bases had no gene match. CDR3 in DNA: TGTGCCAACGGACGGGGACTAGGCAGCACAGATACGCAGTATTTT. It encodes CANGRGLGSTDTQYF.

This clonotype showed up many times. This chain joins TRBV5-4 and TRBJ1-4; TRBD1 is a possible D gene (6 bases). Between the trimmed V and J ends, which lost 2 bases and 3 bases, there was a span of 14 bases. The CDR3 consists of 16 residues. Germline CDR1 SGHNT, CDR2 YYREEE (reference sequence). CDR3 sequence reads: CASSFEGTRPNEKLFF. CDR3 nucleotides: TGTGCCAGCAGCTTTGAAGGGACAAGACCTAATGAAAAACTGTTTTTT.

The V call is TRBV28, the J call TRBJ2-2; D ambiguous. The CDR3 is 16 amino acids. The germline V gene has CDR1 MDHEN and CDR2 SYDVKM. Trimming pared 5 bases from V and 2 bases from J, leaving 15 bases between. The DNA for the CDR3 is TGTGCCAGCAGTCCCCCCTGGCCAAGTAACACCGGGGAGCTGTTTTTT. This gives the protein CASSPPWPSNTGELFF.

The rearrangement uses TRBV29-1 and TRBJ2-2; possibly TRBD2 for D (5 bases). The CDR3 length is 14 residues. V was clipped by 7 bases and J by 2 bases, with 14 bases between them. The germline CDR1 and CDR2 sequences are SQVTM and ANQGSEA. The CDR3: CSGTSGPNTGELFF. The CDR3, as DNA: TGCAGCGGTACAAGCGGACCTAACACCGGGGAGCTGTTTTTT.

This clonotype was picked up a small number of times. The rearrangement links TRBV20-1 to TRBJ2-3, with 8 bases matching TRBD2. V was clipped by 0 bases and J by 0 bases; unmatched bases: 17. Germline V gene data show CDR1 as DFQATT and CDR2 as SNEGSKA (reference sequence). The CDR3 totals 20 residues. CDR3 protein: CSARDQSRAGAYWSTDTQYF. CDR3 DNA: TGCAGTGCTAGAGATCAATCCCGAGCGGGAGCGTATTGGAGCACAGATACGCAGTATTTT.

A few counts support this clonotype. J is TRBJ1-6 and V is TRBV29-1; TRBD1 aligns across 7 bases. The CDR3 length is 13 residues. J was trimmed by 7 bases and V by 7 bases; bases with no gene match: 7. Germline V gene data show CDR1 as SQVTM and CDR2 as ANQGSEA. CDR3 sequence reads: CSAQQGPNSPLHF. The CDR3 DNA follows: TGCAGCGCCCAACAGGGGCCCAATTCACCCCTCCACTTT. The full variable domain, with the rest looked up from reference TRBV29-1 and TRBJ1-6, is SAVISQKPSRDICQRGTSLTIQCQVDSQVTMMFWYRQQPGQSLTLIATANQGSEATYESGFVIDKFPISRPNLTFSTLTVSNMSPEDSSIYLCSAQQGPNSPLHFGNGTRLTVT.

The rearrangement joins TRBV24-1 to TRBJ2-6; no definite D call. The CDR3 loop spans 16 amino acids. The germline V and J ends were trimmed by 3 bases and 6 bases, with 14 bases remaining between them. Germline-derived CDR1 and CDR2 are KGHDR and SFDVKD. The CDR3 sequence is CATSDPFDRVANVLTF. DNA of the CDR3: TGTGCCACCAGTGATCCCTTTGATAGGGTGGCCAACGTCCTGACTTTC.